This section outlines one TCR beta chain sequence together with its context. TCRdb processed the 5' RACE reads anew with MiXCR; each CDR3 protein has one entry. The sample consists of some 730,000 distinct CDR3 sequences, 15% to 20% of them appearing once. The V end was cut by 10 bases, the J end by 8 bases, with 18 bases between. Germline loops: CDR1 SGHTA, CDR2 FQGNSA. This CDR3 region has 13 residues. The entry originates in a study of identical twins. The sample was also linked to a second study, of T cells expressing NK-cell markers. In that study: It was sorted CD3+CD56+NKG2C+, CD3+CD56+NKG2C- and CD3+CD56-NKG2C+ T cells that supplied the TCR beta repertoires. Dominant NKG2C+ clonotypes in about six donors made up roughly 1.0-7.0% of CD8+ T cells.

The receptor comes from a woman under 30 in good health. The V gene is TRBV7-2, the J gene TRBJ2-4, with D maybe TRBD2 (6 bases). The sample consisted of PBMCs. CDR3 coding DNA: TGTGCCACCTCCCCTAGCGAGGACCACATTCAGTACTTC. This sequence encodes CATSPSEDHIQYF. The full variable domain, with the rest looked up from reference TRBV7-2 and TRBJ2-4, is GAGVSQSPSNKVTEKGKDVELRCDPISGHTALYWYRQSLGQGLEFLIYFQGNSAPDKSGLPSDRFSAERTGGSVSTLTIQRTQQEDSAVYLCATSPSEDHIQYFGAGTRLSVL.